The 21 T cell receptor beta chains below all came from one sample that was sequenced in a study of T cell repertoires in cytomegalovirus infection. Each CDR3 protein gets one entry after TCRdb re-called the reads with MiXCR. The sample has 250,000 to 300,000 distinct CDR3 sequences; about 25% are singletons. The sample taken for sequencing was PBMCs. The receptors stem from a human donor in good health (CMV status not recorded). Some clones in this sample may be carry-over from other donors' samples.

This clonotype came up a few times. The chain uses TRBV28 and TRBJ2-1; D may be TRBD2 (6 bases). The CDR3 is 12 residues long. Germline V CDR1 and CDR2: MDHEN, SYDVKM. V was shortened by 5 bases and J by 14 bases, with 16 bases between the two germline ends. DNA of the CDR3: TGTGCCAGCAGTCCCACGGGACTGGGGGAGTTCTTC. This sequence encodes CASSPTGLGEFF.

This clonotype has at least ten counts. The chain links TRBV7-3 to TRBJ2-3; tentatively, D is TRBD1 or TRBD2 (5 bases each). This CDR3 has 14 amino acids. The V gene's germline CDR1 is SGHTA and CDR2 FQGTGA. Between the trimmed V and J ends, which lost 2 bases and 5 bases, there was a span of 11 bases. The CDR3 sequence is CASSLRGEEDTQYF. The CDR3, as DNA: TGTGCCAGCAGCTTACGGGGCGAAGAAGATACGCAGTATTTT.

The table lists this clonotype with many counts. The chain links TRBV7-2 to TRBJ2-1, with 15 bases aligning to TRBD2. Looked up from germline, CDR1 is SGHTA and CDR2 is FQGNSA. The CDR3 contains 17 residues. Unmatched junction bases numbered 7, after V lost 5 bases and J lost 5 bases. For the CDR3, the DNA is TGTGCCAGCAGCCGGACTAGCGGGAGGGCCCTCGACAATGAGCAGTTCTTC. It is translated as CASSRTSGRALDNEQFF.

The count of this clonotype is one. The V gene is TRBV28, the J gene TRBJ2-3, with D possibly being TRBD1 or TRBD2 (5 bases each). In germline, CDR1 is MDHEN, CDR2 SYDVKM. The V and J ends lost 5 bases and 2 bases respectively, with 11 bases between them. This CDR3 spans 14 amino acids. CDR3 sequence reads: CASSGDGVTDTQYF. The CDR3 nucleotides read TGTGCCAGCAGTGGGGACGGGGTCACAGATACGCAGTATTTT.

V is TRBV7-8 and J is TRBJ1-5, with D possibly being TRBD1 (5 bases). CDR3 length equals 15 residues. Germline V gives CDR1 SGHVS, CDR2 FQNEAQ. Trimming left V 4 bases short and J 4 bases short, with 14 bases between. CDR3 nucleotide sequence: TGTGCCAGCAGCTACCGGGGGGGTTGGAATCAGCCCCAGCATTTT. Amino acids: CASSYRGGWNQPQHF.

The chain employs TRBV4-1 and TRBJ2-5; either TRBD1 or TRBD2 may supply D (5 bases each). V lost 1 base and J lost 5, with 17 bases in between. The CDR3 loop spans 16 amino acids. CDR1 is MGHRA and CDR2 is YSYEKL in the germline V gene. CDR3 nucleotide sequence: TGCGCCAGCAGCCAAGCCCCAGACATAGGGACGGAGACCCAGTACTTC. Its protein is CASSQAPDIGTETQYF.

As concerns this clonotype: One end of the junction varies from germline; a read error may be responsible. The chain links TRBV7-6 to TRBJ2-1, with D maybe TRBD2 (6 bases). The germline CDR1 and CDR2 sequences are SGHVS and FNYEAQ. The CDR3 has 11 amino acids. Here the CDR3 DNA reads TGTGCTAGCAGCTCCAGCGGGGAGCAGTTCTTC. Protein: CASSSSGEQFF.

The genes are TRBV29-1 and TRBJ1-4; no definite D call. Germline loops: CDR1 SQVTM, CDR2 ANQGSEA. This CDR3 is built from 13 residues. The germline V and J ends were trimmed by 7 bases and 4 bases, with 13 bases remaining between them. The CDR3: CSAGLTDNEKLFF. The DNA for the CDR3 is TGCAGCGCTGGCCTCACCGATAATGAAAAACTGTTTTTT.

This chain connects TRBV20-1 to TRBJ2-7; 12 bases line up with TRBD1. Germline V lookup: CDR1 DFQATT, CDR2 SNEGSKA (reference sequence). The V gene end was trimmed by 6 bases and the J gene end by 3 bases; junction bases not matched to a gene: 3. This CDR3 contains 13 residues. CDR3 DNA sequence: TGCAGTGCAGGGGACAGGGGGCACTACGAGCAGTACTTC. Amino acids: CSAGDRGHYEQYF.

The chain is built from TRBV19 and TRBJ2-2; TRBD1 or TRBD2 may be the D gene (5 bases each). CDR1 is LNHDA, CDR2 SQIVND, per germline (reference sequence). The CDR3 consists of 14 residues. Trimming pared 7 bases from V and 0 bases from J, leaving 9 bases between. The CDR3, as DNA: TGTGCCAGTATGTGGGGGACGAACACCGGGGAGCTGTTTTTT. It yields the protein CASMWGTNTGELFF.

This chain joins TRBV27 and TRBJ1-5; 8 nucleotides agree with TRBD1. This CDR3 is built from 19 residues. Germline CDR1 is MNHEY and CDR2 is SMNVEV (reference sequence). Trimming cost V 7 bases and J 0 bases; bases outside gene matches: 17. CDR3 bases: TGTGCCAGCAAGGTACCACTGCAGGGGGCGAGGAATAGCAATCAGCCCCAGCATTTT. It specifies CASKVPLQGARNSNQPQHF.

This clonotype was detected ten times or more. This chain joins TRBV7-2 and TRBJ1-1; D remains unclear. Per germline, CDR1 SGHTA and CDR2 FQGNSA. The germline V and J ends were trimmed by 5 bases and 0 bases, with 10 bases remaining between them. This CDR3 is built from 14 residues. The DNA of the CDR3 is TGTGCCAGCAGCGGAGCTCCCATGAACACTGAAGCTTTCTTT. Amino acid sequence: CASSGAPMNTEAFF.

This clonotype appeared many times. CDR3 in DNA: TGTGCCAGCAGCTTGGGTCGGTTAGCGGGTCCCGTAGCCAAAAACATTCAGTACTTC. Amino acids: CASSLGRLAGPVAKNIQYF. V is TRBV5-4 and J is TRBJ2-4, with 7 bases fitting TRBD2. V gave up 0 bases and J gave up 0 bases; unmatched junction bases: 12. CDR1 SGHNT and CDR2 YYREEE come from the germline V gene (reference sequence). The CDR3 has 19 amino acids.

This clonotype came up many times. CDR3 bases: TGTGCCAGCAGCCCCAGCGGGCCTGGAGATACGCAGTATTTT. Encoded protein: CASSPSGPGDTQYF. The chain is built from TRBV7-2 and TRBJ2-3; TRBD2 is a possible D gene (6 bases). The length of the CDR3 is 14 residues. The germline V gene encodes CDR1 SGHTA and CDR2 FQGNSA. V was cut by 5 bases and J by 5 bases, with 14 bases left in between.

This sequence joins TRBV27 and TRBJ1-6; D is possibly TRBD1 (6 bases). CDR3 size: 15 residues. The germline V gene has CDR1 MNHEY and CDR2 SMNVEV (reference sequence). Trimming removed 5 bases at V and 2 bases at J, with 10 bases between. CDR3 in amino acids: CASSPRTAYNSPLHF. CDR3 coding DNA: TGTGCCAGCAGTCCCCGGACAGCCTATAATTCACCCCTCCACTTT.

This clonotype was counted only a few times. J is TRBJ2-4 and V is TRBV5-6; D perhaps matches TRBD2 (5 bases). CDR3 length: 15 amino acids. The V gene's germline CDR1 is SGHDT and CDR2 YYEEEE. Trimming shortened V by 3 bases and J by 0 bases, and 10 bases separated the two germline ends. For the CDR3, the DNA is TGTGCCAGCAGCTACAGAGGGTTAGCCAAAAACATTCAGTACTTC. Translation: CASSYRGLAKNIQYF. Supplemented by reference TRBV5-6 and TRBJ2-4, the full variable domain reads DAGVTQSPTHLIKTRGQQVTLRCSPKSGHDTVSWYQQALGQGPQFIFQYYEEEERQRGNFPDRFSGHQFPNYSSELNVNALLLGDSALYLCASSYRGLAKNIQYFGAGTRLSVL.

Of note for this clonotype: The junction differs from germline at one of its ends, possibly a read error. The V gene is TRBV7-9, the J gene TRBJ2-7; the D is unclear. CDR3 length: 12 amino acids. The V gene's germline CDR1 is SEHNR and CDR2 FQNEAQ (reference sequence). The CDR3 DNA reads as TGTGCCAGCAGCATCGGACGGATCCAAGGGAACTTC. Translated, it gives CASSIGRIQGNF.

In this sample, this clonotype turned up a few times. The chain has TRBV19 and TRBJ1-5; the D is unclear. Looked up from germline, CDR1 is LNHDA and CDR2 is SQIVND (reference sequence). This CDR3 spans 16 amino acids. Trimming removed 5 bases from V and 1 base from J, with 15 bases in between. The CDR3 here is CASSPLADSSNQPQHF. The DNA for the CDR3 is TGTGCCAGTAGTCCCCTGGCAGATAGCAGCAATCAGCCCCAGCATTTT.

This chain links TRBV20-1 with TRBJ2-5, with D maybe TRBD2 (6 bases). This CDR3 is built from 13 residues. Germline V gene sequence: CDR1 DFQATT, CDR2 SNEGSKA (reference sequence). Deletions cut 6 bases from V and 1 base from J, with 12 bases between. The CDR3 spells CSAPLSGQETQYF. Written as DNA, the CDR3 is TGCAGTGCCCCCCTTAGCGGCCAAGAGACCCAGTACTTC.

DNA for the CDR3: TGTGCCAGCAGAAGAGCGGGACAAGCGACTAGCACAGATACGCAGTATTTT. Protein product: CASRRAGQATSTDTQYF. The rearrangement links TRBV6-2 or TRBV6-3 to TRBJ2-3; TRBD2 might be the D (7 bases). Germline V gene sequence: CDR1 MNHEY, CDR2 SVGEGT. V dropped 6 bases and J dropped 0 bases, with 19 bases sitting between them. The CDR3 is 17 residues long.

The chain carries TRBV29-1 and TRBJ2-3; possibly TRBD1 for D (5 bases). V lost 7 bases, J lost 0 bases, and 14 bases lay in between. Per the germline V gene, CDR1 is SQVTM and CDR2 is ANQGSEA. The CDR3 is 14 amino acids. CDR3 sequence: CSGGHRASTDTQYF. The CDR3, as DNA: TGCAGCGGGGGCCACAGAGCTAGCACAGATACGCAGTATTTT.